Here is one T cell receptor beta chain with its context. V shed 2 bases and J 4 bases; nucleotides not matched to a gene: 2. Germline V gives CDR1 SEHNR, CDR2 FQNEAQ (reference sequence). The CDR3 has 16 residues. In the original analysis: Amplification from reference gene primers served as the basis for estimated nucleated cell counts. The data were produced by immunoSEQ multiplex PCR, yet TCRdb's version contains in-frame clones alone and is incomplete. V and J calls and clone size are those listed in that table; D and trimming were worked out from the DNA. The sample lists 20,000 to 30,000 clones; approximately 86% were seen once. The sample comes from a study of blood T cell repertoires in COVID-19. About the research overall: The study drew acute and convalescent COVID-19 samples from the United States, Italy and Spain. From T cells, B-cell-depleted T cells, or PBMCs came the material, which was cDNA or gDNA.

What was sequenced was peripheral blood. This TCR was recovered from an older man with acute or convalescent COVID-19. The chain couples TRBV7-9 to TRBJ2-5, with 15 bases aligning to TRBD2. CDR3 protein: CASSLQGLAGGETQYF. The CDR3 DNA sequence: TGTGCCAGCAGCTTACAGGGACTAGCGGGGGGAGAGACCCAGTACTTC.